The present TCR beta chain was sequenced within a study of blood T cell repertoires in COVID-19. At the level of the study: PBMCs, B-cell-depleted T cells, or T cells were the source of the cDNA or gDNA that made up the material.

The CDR3 is made up of 16 amino acids. Per the germline V gene, CDR1 is KGHDR and CDR2 is SFDVKD. V lost 3 bases to trimming and J lost 4 bases; unmatched junction nucleotides: 9. Authors' processing steps: Amplification of reference gene primers provided the estimated nucleated cell counts. TCRdb's table, derived via immunoSEQ multiplex PCR, lists solely in-frame clones and lacks some. The DNA was the basis for D and trimming; V, J and clone size are from that table. The sample shows about 140,000 clones, around 84% of them seen only once. Sample: peripheral blood. This sequence was found in an older woman with acute or convalescent COVID-19. This chain uses TRBV24-1 with TRBJ1-2, with 8 nucleotides matching TRBD1. CDR3 bases: TGTGCCACCAGTGATGAATCCAGGGGGCAAGGCTATGGCTACACCTTC. It translates to CATSDESRGQGYGYTF.